The clone carrying this T cell receptor beta chain was counted between two and nine times. Per the germline V gene, CDR1 is MNHEY and CDR2 is SMNVEV (reference sequence). V was cut by 4 bases and J by 2 bases, with 24 bases left in between. The CDR3 spans 20 residues. The source of the sample is a study of identical twins. Unique molecular identifiers were present on the cDNA, and a universal primer site came from template switching. TCRdb reanalysed the 5' RACE reads using MiXCR and keeps one entry per CDR3 protein. This repertoire shows 1.5 million to 2 million distinct CDR3 sequences, about 30% found once; its top ten account for under 0.35%.

The rearrangement uses TRBV27 and TRBJ1-6; D is ambiguous. What was sequenced was cord blood. This sequence originates from a newborn girl in good health. The CDR3 nucleotides read TGTGCCAGCAGTTCGATCCCCCTGAGGCCCGGGAGCCCCTATAATTCACCCCTCCACTTT. Translation: CASSSIPLRPGSPYNSPLHF.